This T cell receptor (beta chain) was sequenced during a study of PD-L1 blockade in urothelial cancer. Study-level background: The researchers analyzed blood 3 weeks (second dose) and 6 weeks after treatment start.

TCRdb's table, derived via immunoSEQ multiplex PCR, lists solely in-frame clones and lacks some. The sample shows approximately 71,000 clones, approximately 91% of them seen only once. Findings and caveats of the study: Durable-benefit patients showed greater tumor-associated blood clone expansion at 3 weeks.

With respect to this clone: Its antigen is currently unknown.

The V end lost 1 base, the J end lost 0 bases, and 10 bases lay between the germline ends. Germline assignment: CDR1 SGHRS and CDR2 YFSETQ. This CDR3 region has 15 residues. V gene TRBV5-1 combines with J gene TRBJ1-1, with D hard to call. This receptor was identified in a man aged 55 to 70 with urothelial cancer. This material consisted of PBMCs, taken around atezolizumab (anti-PD-L1) treatment. This CDR3 reads CASSLSARMNTEAFF. The CDR3 region has the DNA TGCGCCAGCAGCTTGTCCGCCAGAATGAACACTGAAGCTTTCTTT.